A single T cell receptor beta chain is shown here with its context. Antigen unknown. Naive CD8 cells lacked CD45RO and underwent positive selection for CCR7, leaving out terminally differentiated effector memory CD45RA+ cells. Everyone who donated was a Caucasian adult who lived in Nashville, Tennessee. This specimen belongs to a study of shared clonotypes between healthy human individuals. TCRdb's copy holds only in-frame clones and misses some; the assay was immunoSEQ multiplex PCR. The data show around 2,000,000 clones, around 93% seen once. The germline V gene encodes CDR1 WNHNN and CDR2 SYGVQD (reference sequence). V lost 1 base to trimming and J lost 4 bases, with 10 bases between them. CDR3 length: 14 residues. Overall study findings and caveats: Generation probability values for non-shared clonotypes were lower than those for clonotypes shared by all four donors. Only blood samples were collected, and tissue repertoires likely differ.

The TCR comes from a man between 18 and 35 years old in good health. Some clones in this sample may be carry-over from other donors' samples. Sequencing was performed on naive CD8+ T cells from PBMCs. The chain combines TRBV10-1 with TRBJ1-1; D may be TRBD1 (6 bases). For the CDR3, the DNA is TGCGCCAGCAGTGAGTACAGGGTAGGCACTGAAGCTTTCTTT. Protein product: CASSEYRVGTEAFF.